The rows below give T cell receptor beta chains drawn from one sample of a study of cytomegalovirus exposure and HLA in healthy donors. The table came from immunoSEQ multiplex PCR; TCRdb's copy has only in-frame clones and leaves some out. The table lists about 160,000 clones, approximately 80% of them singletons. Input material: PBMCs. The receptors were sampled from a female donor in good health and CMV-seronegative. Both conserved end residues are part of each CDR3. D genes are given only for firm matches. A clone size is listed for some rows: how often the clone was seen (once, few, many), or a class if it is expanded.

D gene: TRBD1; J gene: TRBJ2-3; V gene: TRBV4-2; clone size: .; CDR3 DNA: TGTGCCAGCAGCCCGTCCTCGGGACAGGGCCTTTTGGATACGCAGTATTTT; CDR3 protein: CASSPSSGQGLLDTQYF
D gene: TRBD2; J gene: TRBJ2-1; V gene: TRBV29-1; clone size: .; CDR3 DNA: TGCAGCGTTGAAGATCTTTTCCGGGGGGTCTACAATGAGCAGTTCTTC; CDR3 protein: CSVEDLFRGVYNEQFF
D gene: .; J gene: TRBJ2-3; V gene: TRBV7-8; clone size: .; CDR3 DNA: TGTGCCATCAGGGGGCGGGGGACCACAGATACGCAGTATTTT; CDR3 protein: CAIRGRGTTDTQYF
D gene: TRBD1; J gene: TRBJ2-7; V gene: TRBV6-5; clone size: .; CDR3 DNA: TGTGCCAGCAGTTACTCAGAAGGGACAGGGGGCAACGAGCAGTACTTC; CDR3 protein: CASSYSEGTGGNEQYF
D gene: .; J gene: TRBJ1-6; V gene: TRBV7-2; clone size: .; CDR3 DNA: TGTGCCAGCAGCTTTGCACAGACCGATAATTCACCCCTCCACTTT; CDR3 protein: CASSFAQTDNSPLHF
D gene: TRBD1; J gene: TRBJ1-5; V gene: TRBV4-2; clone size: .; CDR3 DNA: TGTGCCAGCAGCCAAGAAGGGACAGGGGATCAGCCCCAGCATTTT; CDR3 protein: CASSQEGTGDQPQHF
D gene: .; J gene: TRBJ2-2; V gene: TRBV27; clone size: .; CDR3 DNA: TGTGCCAGCAGTCCGTACTCTGGACAGAGATACGCGAACACCGGGGAGCTGTTTTTT; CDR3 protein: CASSPYSGQRYANTGELFF
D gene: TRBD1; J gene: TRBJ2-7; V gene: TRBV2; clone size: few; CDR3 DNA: TGTGCCAGCAGGGAGAAACCGGGACAGGGGGCCAGAGAGCAGTACTTC; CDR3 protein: CASREKPGQGAREQYF
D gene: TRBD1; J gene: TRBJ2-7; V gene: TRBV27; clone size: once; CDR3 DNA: TGTGCCAGCAGTCTCAACGGACAGGGTGGTGAGCAGTACTTC; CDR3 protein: CASSLNGQGGEQYF
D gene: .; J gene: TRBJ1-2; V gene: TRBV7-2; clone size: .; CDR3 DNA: TGTGCCAGCAGCTTACCGGAAGGGGGCTATGGCTACACCTTC; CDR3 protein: CASSLPEGGYGYTF
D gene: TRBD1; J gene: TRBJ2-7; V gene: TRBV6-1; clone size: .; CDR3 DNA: TGTGCCAGCAGTGAACGCCACAGGGGGGTCTACGAGCAGTACTTC; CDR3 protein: CASSERHRGVYEQYF
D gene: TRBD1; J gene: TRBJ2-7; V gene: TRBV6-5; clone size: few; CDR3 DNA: TGTGCCAGCAGAACCGGACAGGGGGGGTACGAGCAGTACTTC; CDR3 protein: CASRTGQGGYEQYF
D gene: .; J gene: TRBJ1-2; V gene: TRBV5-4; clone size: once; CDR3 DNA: TGTGCCAGCAGCTTGGACGGGACTCAACAAGGGACCTTC; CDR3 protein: CASSLDGTQQGTF
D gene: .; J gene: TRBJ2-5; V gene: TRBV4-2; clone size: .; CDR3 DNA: TGTGCCAGCAGCCAACCGGGGTTTTCGGAGACCCAGTACTTC; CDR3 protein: CASSQPGFSETQYF
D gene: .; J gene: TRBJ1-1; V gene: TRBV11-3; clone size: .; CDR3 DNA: TGTGCCAGCAGCCCAACTGCCATGAACACTGAAGCTTTCTTT; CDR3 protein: CASSPTAMNTEAFF
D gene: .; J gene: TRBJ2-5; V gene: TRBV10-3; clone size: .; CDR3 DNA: TGTGCCATCAGTGAGTACGGACAGGGAGGGCGAGAGACCCAGTACTTC; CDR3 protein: CAISEYGQGGRETQYF
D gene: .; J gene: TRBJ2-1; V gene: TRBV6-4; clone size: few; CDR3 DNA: TGTGCCAGCAGCCCCCAGCCGGGATACAATGAGCAGTTCTTC; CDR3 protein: CASSPQPGYNEQFF
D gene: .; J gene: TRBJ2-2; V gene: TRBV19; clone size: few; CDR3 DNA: TGTGCCAGTAGTATTCAGGAGAACACCGGGGAGCTGTTTTTT; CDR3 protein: CASSIQENTGELFF
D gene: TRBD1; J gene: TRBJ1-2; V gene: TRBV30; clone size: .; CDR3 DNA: TGTGCCTGGAGTAAACAGGGGGTTGACTATGGCTACACCTTC; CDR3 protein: CAWSKQGVDYGYTF
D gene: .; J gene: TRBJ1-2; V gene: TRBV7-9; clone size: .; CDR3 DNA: TGTGCCAGCAGCTGGACCGGGACTAACTATGGCTACACCTTC; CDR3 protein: CASSWTGTNYGYTF
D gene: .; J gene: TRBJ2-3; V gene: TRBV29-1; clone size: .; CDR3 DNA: TGCAGCGTTGAAGATCGGGATTCCTCTGGGTGGGGCACAGATACGCAGTATTTT; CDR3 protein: CSVEDRDSSGWGTDTQYF
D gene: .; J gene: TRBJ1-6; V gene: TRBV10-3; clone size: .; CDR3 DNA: TGTGCCATCGGACCCGGAGGGGATTCACCCCTCCACTTT; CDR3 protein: CAIGPGGDSPLHF
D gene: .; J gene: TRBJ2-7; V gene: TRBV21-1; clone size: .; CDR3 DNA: TGTGCCAGCAGCAAAGAGGCGGCTAGCTCCTACGAGCAGTACTTC; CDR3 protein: CASSKEAASSYEQYF
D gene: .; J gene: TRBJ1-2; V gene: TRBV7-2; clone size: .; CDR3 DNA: TGTGCCAGCAGCGCCGACGGACAGCCCTATGGCTACACCTTC; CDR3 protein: CASSADGQPYGYTF
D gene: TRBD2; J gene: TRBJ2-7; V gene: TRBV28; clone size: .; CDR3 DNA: TGTGCCAGCAGTCCAGGACTAGCGGGCTTTTCCTACGAGCAGTACTTC; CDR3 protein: CASSPGLAGFSYEQYF
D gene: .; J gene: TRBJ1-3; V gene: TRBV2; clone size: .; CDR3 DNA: TGTGCCAGCAGTGAAGCGCGGGGGGGACCTGGAAACACCATATATTTT; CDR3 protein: CASSEARGGPGNTIYF
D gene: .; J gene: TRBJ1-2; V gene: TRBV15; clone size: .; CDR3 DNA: TGTGCCACCAGCAGAGTGGGCGGGGGGCTTGGATATGGCTACACCTTC; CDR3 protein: CATSRVGGGLGYGYTF
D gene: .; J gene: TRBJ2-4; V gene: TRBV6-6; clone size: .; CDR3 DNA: TGTGCCAGCAGTAGCCCGACAGCAGTCACAAAAAACATTCAGTACTTC; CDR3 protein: CASSSPTAVTKNIQYF
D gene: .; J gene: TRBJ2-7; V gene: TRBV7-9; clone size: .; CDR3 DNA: TGTGCCAGCAGCCGGTCAGGTTCAACCTACGAGCAGTACTTC; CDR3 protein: CASSRSGSTYEQYF
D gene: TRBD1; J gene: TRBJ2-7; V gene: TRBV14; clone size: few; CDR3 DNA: TGTGCCAGCAGCATGACAGGGTCAACCTACGAGCAGTACTTC; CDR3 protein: CASSMTGSTYEQYF
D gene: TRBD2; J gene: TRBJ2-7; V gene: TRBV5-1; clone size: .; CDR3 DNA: TGCGCCAGCAGCTTGGGGTTAGAAGCGGGGGCCTACGAGCAGTACTTC; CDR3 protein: CASSLGLEAGAYEQYF
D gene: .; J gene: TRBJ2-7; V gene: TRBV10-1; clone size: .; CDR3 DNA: TGCGCCAGCTCGGTCAGGGAGGCCTACGAGCAGTACTTC; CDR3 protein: CASSVREAYEQYF
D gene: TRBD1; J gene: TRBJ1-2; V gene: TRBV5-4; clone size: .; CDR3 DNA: TGTGCCAGCAGTTTCGTTGGACAGGGGGCAGGGGGCTACACCTTC; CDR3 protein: CASSFVGQGAGGYTF
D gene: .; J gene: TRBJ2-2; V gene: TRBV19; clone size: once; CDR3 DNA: TGTGCCAGTAGTAGCGGGAACGCGAACACCGGGGAGCTGTTTTTT; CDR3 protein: CASSSGNANTGELFF
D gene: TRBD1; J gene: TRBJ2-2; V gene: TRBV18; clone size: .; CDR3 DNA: TGTGCCAGCTCACCAGGCAGGGGGCAGAACGGGGAGCTGTTTTTT; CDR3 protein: CASSPGRGQNGELFF
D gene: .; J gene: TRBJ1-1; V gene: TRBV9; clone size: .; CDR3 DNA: TGTGCCAGCAGCGCCGGGGGGGTGAATCAAGTGGCTTTCTTT; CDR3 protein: CASSAGGVNQVAFF
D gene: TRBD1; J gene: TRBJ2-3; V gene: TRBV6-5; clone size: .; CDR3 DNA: TGTGCCAGCAGTGGTGGGACAGGGGACACAGATACGCAGTATTTT; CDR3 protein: CASSGGTGDTDTQYF
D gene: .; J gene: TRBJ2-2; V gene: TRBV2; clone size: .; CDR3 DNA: TGTGCCAGCAGTGACGCTACCGTGTTTGCCGGGGAGCTGTTTTTT; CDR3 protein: CASSDATVFAGELFF
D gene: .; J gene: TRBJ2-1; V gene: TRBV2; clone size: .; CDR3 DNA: TGTGCCAGCAGTGAAGCTACTTACAATGAGCAGTTCTTC; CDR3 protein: CASSEATYNEQFF
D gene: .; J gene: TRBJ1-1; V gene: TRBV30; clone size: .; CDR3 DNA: TGTGCCTGGTGGGGGGACACTGAAGCTTTCTTT; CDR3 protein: CAWWGDTEAFF
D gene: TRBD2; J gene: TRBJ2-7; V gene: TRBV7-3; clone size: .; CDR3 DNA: TGTGCCAGCAGCTTAATAGCGGGGGAGCAGTACTTC; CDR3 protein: CASSLIAGEQYF
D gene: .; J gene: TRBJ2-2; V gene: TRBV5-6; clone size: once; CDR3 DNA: TGTGCCAGCAGCCCGGTGGGGGGGCGCACCGGGGAGCTGTTTTTT; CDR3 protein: CASSPVGGRTGELFF
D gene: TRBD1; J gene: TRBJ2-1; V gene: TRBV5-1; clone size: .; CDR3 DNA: TGCGCCAGCAGTCCCTCCGGGACAGGTTACAATGAGCAGTTCTTC; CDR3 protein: CASSPSGTGYNEQFF
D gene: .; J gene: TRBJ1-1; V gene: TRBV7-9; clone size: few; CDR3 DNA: TGTGCCAGCAGCTCACTATTTAGAACAGGGAACACTGAAGCTTTCTTT; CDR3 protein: CASSSLFRTGNTEAFF
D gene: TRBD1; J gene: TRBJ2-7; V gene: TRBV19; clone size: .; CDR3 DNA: TGTGCCAGTAGTGGGAGGGGACAGGGCTCCTACGAGCAGTACTTC; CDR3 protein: CASSGRGQGSYEQYF
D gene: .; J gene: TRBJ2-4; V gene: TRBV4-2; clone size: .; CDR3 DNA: TGTGCCAGCAGCCAGGCTCAAAGAGTTGGGTCGGGACATACTAAGTTAGCCAAAAACAGTCAGTACTTC; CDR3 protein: CASSQAQRVGSGHTKLAKNSQYF
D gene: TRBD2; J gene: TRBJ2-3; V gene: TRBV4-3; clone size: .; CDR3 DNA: TGCGCCAGCAGCCCACTAGCGGTTAACACAGATACGCAGTATTTT; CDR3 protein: CASSPLAVNTDTQYF
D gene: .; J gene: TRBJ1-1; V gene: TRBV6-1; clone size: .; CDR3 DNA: TGTGCCAGCAGTGAGACAGGTGGGGCTTTCTTT; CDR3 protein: CASSETGGAFF